Below are 19 T cell receptor beta chains sequenced from a single sample in a study of T cell repertoires in cytomegalovirus infection. TCRdb used MiXCR to reprocess the reads, holding one entry per CDR3 protein. The table has some 900,000 distinct CDR3 sequences, around a third seen once. What these receptors recognize is not known. The starting material was cultured CD8+ T cells from PBMCs, obtained from culture after CMV antigen stimulation. These receptor sequences come from a human donor in good health (CMV status not recorded). Some clones in this sample may be carry-over from other donors' samples.

The V and J genes are TRBV2 and TRBJ1-1, with D unresolved. This CDR3 comprises 14 residues. Trimming left V 8 bases short and J 0 bases short, with 13 bases between. Germline V gives CDR1 SNHLY, CDR2 FYNNEI. CDR3 in DNA: TGTGCCAGCGGCGATTCATACCTGAACACTGAAGCTTTCTTT. Translating it yields CASGDSYLNTEAFF.

This clonotype was seen ten or more times. This chain joins TRBV7-2 and TRBJ1-1; a possible D gene is TRBD1 (6 bases). V was cut by 5 bases and J by 11 bases, with 15 bases left in between. CDR1 and CDR2 from the germline V gene are SGHTA and FQGNSA. This CDR3 comprises 12 residues. The CDR3 DNA sequence: TGTGCCAGCAGCCCGGTGGGGGGCTGGGCTTTCTTT. It encodes CASSPVGGWAFF.

This chain links TRBV24-1 with TRBJ2-1; TRBD1 matches at 8 bases. V dropped 4 bases and J dropped 7; count of bases not matched to a gene: 11. From germline, CDR1 is KGHDR and CDR2 SFDVKD. The CDR3 runs 16 residues. The CDR3 bases are TGTGCCACCAGTGACTCCAAGACAGGGGACGGAAATGAGCAGTTCTTC. Translation: CATSDSKTGDGNEQFF.

This clonotype was detected many times. This chain connects TRBV9 to TRBJ2-1; 7 bases line up with TRBD2. The CDR3 covers 16 residues. The germline CDR1 and CDR2 sequences are SGDLS and YYNGEE. V was clipped by 0 bases and J by 0 bases; unmatched bases: 3. Written as DNA, the CDR3 is TGTGCCAGCAGCGTAGGGGGCGGGGGCTCCTACAATGAGCAGTTCTTC. It specifies CASSVGGGGSYNEQFF.

The table lists this clonotype with many counts. The chain employs TRBV7-8 and TRBJ2-3; weak D call: TRBD1 (6 bases). The CDR3 extends over 16 amino acids. CDR1 and CDR2 (germline): SGHVS, FQNEAQ. Trimming cost V 6 bases and J 3 bases, with 19 bases left between them. CDR3 sequence reads: CASRRDKPPWTDTQYF. The CDR3, as DNA: TGTGCCAGCAGGAGGGACAAGCCCCCATGGACAGATACGCAGTATTTT.

This clonotype was seen ten or more times. The chain is built from TRBV7-8 and TRBJ2-6; D is perhaps TRBD1 (6 bases). V was shortened by 5 bases and J by 0 bases, with 14 bases between the two germline ends. The CDR3 spans 17 residues. Germline CDR1 is SGHVS and CDR2 is FQNEAQ. Here the CDR3 DNA reads TGTGCCAGCAGCCCTAGGGACACCAACTCTGGGGCCAACGTCCTGACTTTC. Protein sequence: CASSPRDTNSGANVLTF.

The chain carries TRBV2 and TRBJ2-7; tentative D call: TRBD2 (5 bases). This CDR3 spans 12 amino acids. Germline lookup yields CDR1 SNHLY and CDR2 FYNNEI. The V end was cut by 2 bases, the J end by 5 bases, with 7 bases between. The CDR3 DNA is TGTGCCAGCAGTGAAAGAGGGAACGAGCAGTACTTC. Encoded protein: CASSERGNEQYF.

This clonotype appeared a few times. This chain joins TRBV7-8 and TRBJ2-3, with TRBD2 matching 8 bases. With 4 bases clipped from V and 2 bases from J, the junction kept 8 bases outside the gene matches. The CDR3 runs 16 residues. Germline assignment: CDR1 SGHVS and CDR2 FQNEAQ. DNA for the CDR3: TGTGCCAGCAGCTCCCGACTAGCGCCCCCCACAGATACGCAGTATTTT. Protein: CASSSRLAPPTDTQYF.

The V gene is TRBV20-1, the J gene TRBJ2-7; TRBD1 aligns across 7 bases. The V and J ends lost 1 base and 5 bases, in that order; junction bases with no gene match: 8. The CDR3 spans 14 residues. Germline loops: CDR1 DFQATT, CDR2 SNEGSKA (reference sequence). DNA of the CDR3: TGCAGTGCTAGAGGTATCATAACAGGGGACGAGCAGTACGTC. It is translated as CSARGIITGDEQYV.

The gene calls are TRBV12-3 or TRBV12-4 and TRBJ2-7, with D uncertain. With 5 bases removed from V and 5 bases from J, the gap between germline ends came to 10 bases. The CDR3 is 12 amino acids. The CDR3 is CASSATKNEQYV. As DNA, the CDR3 is TGTGCCAGCAGTGCAACTAAGAACGAGCAGTACGTC.

On this clonotype itself: The junction departs from germline at one end; a sequencing error may be responsible. The V call is TRBV4-3, the J call TRBJ2-1; 11 bases align to TRBD2. The germline CDR1 and CDR2 sequences are LGHNA and YSLEER. This CDR3 has 14 amino acids. This CDR3 is CASSQGVAGGLRTF. CDR3 DNA sequence: TGCGCCAGCAGCCAGGGGGTAGCGGGGGGGCTTCGGACTTTC.

This chain joins TRBV27 and TRBJ2-3, with D uncertain. Per the germline V gene, CDR1 is MNHEY and CDR2 is SMNVEV (reference sequence). V was clipped by 10 bases and J by 5 bases, with 10 bases between them. CDR3 length: 11 residues. CDR3 protein: CAIFNGDTQYF. The CDR3 DNA sequence: TGTGCCATCTTTAATGGAGATACGCAGTATTTT.

This clonotype appeared once. The V and J genes are TRBV5-1 and TRBJ2-1; D unresolved. The CDR3 loop spans 13 amino acids. CDR1 and CDR2 (germline): SGHRS, YFSETQ. V dropped 4 bases and J dropped 5 bases, with 10 bases sitting between them. CDR3 loop: CASSPAADNEQFF. The CDR3 bases are TGCGCCAGCAGCCCGGCGGCAGACAATGAGCAGTTCTTC.

The chain couples TRBV19 to TRBJ2-7; D is unresolved. CDR1 is LNHDA, CDR2 SQIVND, per germline (reference sequence). This CDR3 comprises 13 residues. V was clipped by 1 base and J by 4 bases, with 8 bases between them. CDR3 in DNA: TGTGCCAGTAGTATAGCTGGCGGATACGAGCAGTACGTC. Its translation is CASSIAGGYEQYV.

As concerns this clonotype: This sequence may be a read error, since a much larger clone differs from it by one base. This chain joins TRBV7-2 and TRBJ1-6, with 9 bases fitting TRBD1. Germline V gene lookup returns CDR1 SGHTA and CDR2 FQGNSA. The CDR3 totals 15 residues. The CDR3 DNA reads TGTGCCGGCAGCGTGGACAGGGGAAGGAGTTCACCCCTCCACTTT. The encoded protein is CAGSVDRGRSSPLHF.

The chain joins TRBV9 to TRBJ2-5; perhaps TRBD1 as D (6 bases). The CDR3 runs 13 residues. Germline V lookup: CDR1 SGDLS, CDR2 YYNGEE. V dropped 8 bases and J dropped 2 bases, with 13 bases sitting between them. CDR3 DNA sequence: TGTGCCAGTGGGACACCCATACAAGAGACCCAGTACTTC. Amino acids: CASGTPIQETQYF.

The rearrangement uses TRBV29-1 and TRBJ2-7; 9 nucleotides match TRBD1. Germline CDR1 reads SQVTM; CDR2 reads ANQGSEA. Trimming at V came to 6 bases and at J to 5 bases, leaving 11 bases not matched to a gene. This CDR3 has 14 residues. The CDR3 nucleotides are TGCAGCGTCTCACAGGGGACAGGGATCCACGAGCAGTACTTC. Translation: CSVSQGTGIHEQYF.

This clonotype was observed a handful of times. The CDR3 spells CASSRGLAGGGEQFF. For the CDR3, the DNA is TGTGCCAGCAGCAGAGGACTAGCGGGGGGGGGTGAGCAGTTCTTC. The V and J genes are TRBV7-8 and TRBJ2-1, with 15 bases identical to TRBD2. The CDR3 has 15 residues. Germline CDR1 reads SGHVS; CDR2 reads FQNEAQ. V lost 5 bases and J lost 9; bases outside the gene matches: 5.

This rearrangement joins TRBV27 to TRBJ2-3; unclear D gene. The germline gives CDR1 MNHEY, CDR2 SMNVEV (reference sequence). This CDR3 is built from 14 residues. V was pared by 4 bases and J by 6 bases, with 14 bases between. The CDR3 reads CASSSVNNPDTQYF. The CDR3 nucleotides read TGTGCCAGCAGTTCGGTGAACAATCCGGATACGCAGTATTTT.